Detailed here is one T cell receptor beta chain. Germline lookup yields CDR1 LNHNV and CDR2 YYDKDF (reference sequence). Losses at the gene ends were 0 bases for V and 4 bases for J; bases not matched to a gene: 4. The CDR3 is 15 amino acids. In the study's own analysis: Amplification with reference gene primers provided the estimates of nucleated cell counts. Measured with immunoSEQ multiplex PCR; TCRdb has only the in-frame clones, and not every one. Clone size and the V and J calls come from that table; the DNA yielded D and trimming. The sample shows about 55,000 clones, around 88% of them seen only once. These data come from a study of blood T cell repertoires in COVID-19. At the level of the study: Italy, Spain and the United States were the sources of the convalescent and acute COVID-19 samples. Nucleic acid was either cDNA or gDNA, and it came from T cells, B-cell-depleted T cells, or PBMCs.

The source material was peripheral blood. This TCR derives from a woman of 80 years or more with acute or convalescent COVID-19. V and J are TRBV15 and TRBJ1-1; 8 nucleotides line up with TRBD1. Here the CDR3 reads CATSRDSGQGTEAFF. The CDR3, as DNA: TGTGCCACCAGCAGAGATAGCGGACAGGGCACTGAAGCTTTCTTT.